The sequence of this TCR beta chain was determined in a study of T cell changes during pregnancy in multiple sclerosis. The CDR3 has 20 amino acids. Repertoires were generated with immunoSEQ multiplex PCR, while TCRdb's copy carries only in-frame clones and drops some. The repertoire holds more than 60,000 clones, with about 91% as singletons. This specimen was CD4+ T cells from peripheral blood mononuclear cells, taken in the third trimester of pregnancy. The clonotype originates from a female donor in good health, enrolled as a control in a pregnancy study. The chain couples TRBV21-1 to TRBJ2-3; the table names TRBD2, a call not compared with the DNA. TRBV21-1 is deemed a pseudogene. CDR3 residues: CASSKVPCGGAGDWGNTQYF. CDR3 in DNA: TGTGCCAGCAGCAAAGTCCCCTGTGGTGGAGCGGGTGACTGGGGGAATACGCAGTATTTT.